Detailed here is one T cell receptor (beta chain). The clone's antigen remains unknown. The record has no base qualities; no much larger clone is one base away. Each collaborating institution followed its own protocols to collect whole blood in K2EDTA tubes. Collaborator samples were shipped for TCRbeta analysis as frozen whole blood, isolated PBMCs, or DNA extracted from either sample type. From the cysteine through the phenylalanine, the CDR3 covers 15 amino acids. The kept DNA is CDR3 alone, 45 bases in frame from the first base. CDR1 and CDR2, looked up from the germline V gene, are MNHEY and SVGAGI. V drops 2 bases and J drops 0 bases, leaving 11 bases in between. The immunoSEQ Assay, a bias-controlled multiplex PCR, was used to amplify TCRbeta CDR3 regions from genomic DNA. Per the source publication's procedure: The number of nucleated cells in each sample was estimated from the amplification of reference gene primers within the assay. To quantify the absolute abundance of each unique TCRbeta CDR3 rearrangement, sequence reads were collapsed and filtered. For each sample, productive Simpson clonality was calculated as the square root of Simpson's diversity index over productive rearrangements. TCRdb mirrors the immuneACCESS table, restricted to in-frame sequences. Some clones are absent from its copies; in checked studies, under half trace to an unresolved V gene, and the reason for the others is unknown. V and J calls and clone size are given by that table; D and trimming were obtained from the DNA. In this sample the table shows some 60,000 clones, 75% to 95% of which occur a single time. 6.2% of the sample comes from the top ten.

This sample is part of a study of blood T cell repertoires in COVID-19 (TCRdb year 2020). Concerning the study at large: The collaborator samples originated in the United States, Italy and Spain and spanned the acute and convalescent phases of COVID-19. Where available, HLA class I and class II types were taken from metadata supplied by the sample provider and were not determined by assay-based typing. A de-identified subject ID, COVID-19 status, age in years and sex were almost always included in the sample metadata. Samples were obtained from the ongoing ImmuneRACE study (first 160 participants) and from about 1,300 subjects provided by 6 global collaborators. The repertoires were made available in a free public database intended to serve as a resource for research on the immune response to SARS-CoV-2. The material from the prospective study consisted of cDNA or gDNA derived from T cells, B-cell-depleted T cells, or PBMCs. The dataset comprised deeply sampled blood TCRbeta repertoires from subjects exposed to, actively infected with, or recovered from COVID-19.

What the authors observed across the whole study: How much clinical and demographic metadata was included differed by source and by participant, and the metadata was provided uncurated.

The clonotype originates from a man aged 40-49 years with acute or convalescent COVID-19. The rearranged segments are TRBV6-5 and TRBJ2-7; TRBD1 is a possible D gene, resting on 6 matching bases. What was sequenced was peripheral blood. CDR3 sequence: CASSYLRDNSYEQYF. The nucleotide sequence is TGTGCCAGCAGTTACCTCCGGGACAACTCCTACGAGCAGTACTTC.